This T cell receptor beta chain was sequenced in a study of blood T cell repertoires in COVID-19. Study at large: The United States, Italy and Spain supplied acute and convalescent COVID-19 samples.

The CDR3 totals 17 residues. Germline V gene sequence: CDR1 LNHDA, CDR2 SQIVND (reference sequence). The ends lost 3 bases at V and 0 bases at J; junction bases unmatched: 7. The method was immunoSEQ multiplex PCR; TCRdb's version includes in-frame clones alone and lacks a portion of them. The sample lists 300,000 to 400,000 clones, about 91% occurring once. Recruited during active infection, patients (from Seattle) were subsequently followed longitudinally. Specimen: peripheral blood. V and J are TRBV19 and TRBJ2-7, with 11 bases identical to TRBD1. This clonotype was obtained from a man aged 25-45 years with COVID-19, enrolled during active disease. The CDR3 reads CASSIPSGTGGSYEQYF. The CDR3 nucleotides read TGTGCCAGTAGTATCCCCTCCGGGACAGGGGGCTCCTACGAGCAGTACTTC.